The next 10 T cell receptor beta chains were all read from a single sample in a study of blood T cell repertoires in COVID-19. Sequencing was performed with immunoSEQ multiplex PCR; in TCRdb, only in-frame clones are kept and a portion is missing. The profile shows about 180,000 clones, approximately 81% of them singletons. The material sequenced was peripheral blood. These receptors all come from a man aged 18 to 29 with active or convalescent COVID-19.

This chain joins TRBV6-5 and TRBJ1-6; D uncertain. Per germline, CDR1 MNHEY and CDR2 SVGAGI. The germline V and J ends were trimmed by 5 bases and 7 bases, with 12 bases remaining between them. The CDR3 extends over 14 amino acids. The CDR3 spells CASSMEDPNSPLHF. The CDR3 DNA follows: TGTGCCAGCAGTATGGAGGATCCGAATTCACCCCTCCACTTT.

This clone was detected only once. J is TRBJ1-1 and V is TRBV7-6; a possible D gene is TRBD1 (6 bases). Germline V gives CDR1 SGHVS, CDR2 FNYEAQ. The CDR3 is made up of 16 amino acids. Between the trimmed V and J ends, which lost 5 bases and 3 bases, there was a span of 19 bases. In DNA, the CDR3 is TGTGCCAGCAGCCGAGGGGGGGTTGTGGGATACACTGAAGCTTTCTTT. This encodes CASSRGGVVGYTEAFF.

This chain connects TRBV3-1 (or the pseudogene TRBV3-2) to TRBJ2-1; 10 nucleotides line up with TRBD2. Germline loops: CDR1 LGHDT, CDR2 YNNKEL (reference sequence). V was pared by 4 bases and J by 8 bases, with 11 bases of the junction left unmatched. The CDR3 extends over 16 amino acids. Written as DNA, the CDR3 is TGTGCCAGCAGCCGCTCCTGGGGGACTAGCGAGGATGAGCAGTTCTTC. Protein sequence: CASSRSWGTSEDEQFF.

CDR3 DNA sequence: TGTGCCAGCAGCTTAGCCCAAAGACAGTTTGTGGGTGAAGCTTTCTTT. Its translation: CASSLAQRQFVGEAFF. V and J are TRBV7-2 and TRBJ1-1; maybe TRBD1 (5 bases). V lost 0 bases and J lost 7, with 18 bases in between. This CDR3 contains 16 residues. The germline V gene has CDR1 SGHTA and CDR2 FQGNSA. Based on the CDR3 plus reference TRBV7-2 and TRBJ1-1, the full variable domain is GAGVSQSPSNKVTEKGKDVELRCDPISGHTALYWYRQSLGQGLEFLIYFQGNSAPDKSGLPSDRFSAERTGGSVSTLTIQRTQQEDSAVYLCASSLAQRQFVGEAFFGQGTRLTVV.

The chain employs TRBV2 and TRBJ1-4; D might be TRBD1 (5 bases). CDR1 and CDR2 from the germline V gene are SNHLY and FYNNEI. The length of the CDR3 is 16 residues. Trimming stripped 2 bases from V and 5 bases from J, with 15 bases between. The CDR3 DNA reads TGTGCCAGCAGTGAACTCGTAGGGGCGCTCAATGAAAAACTGTTTTTT. It specifies CASSELVGALNEKLFF.

The chain uses TRBV2 and TRBJ2-7, with a weak D call TRBD2 (5 bases). CDR3 length: 13 residues. Trimming pared 4 bases from V and 4 bases from J, leaving 11 bases between. Germline CDR1 and CDR2: SNHLY and FYNNEI. The CDR3 bases are TGTGCCAGCAGTGTCGGAGGTAATTACGAGCAGTACTTC. This sequence encodes CASSVGGNYEQYF.

The chain joins TRBV2 to TRBJ2-1, with TRBD1 identical over 10 bases. The CDR3 runs 15 residues. With V trimmed by 6 bases and J by 9 bases, 11 bases remained unmatched. Looked up from germline, CDR1 is SNHLY and CDR2 is FYNNEI. The CDR3 spells CASRPRQGAWGEQFF. The CDR3 DNA follows: TGTGCCAGCAGACCTAGACAGGGGGCGTGGGGTGAGCAGTTCTTC.

The chain uses TRBV7-8 and TRBJ1-1, with TRBD1 identical over 7 bases. Trimming cost V 0 bases and J 4 bases; bases outside gene matches: 2. The CDR3 consists of 14 residues. Germline V CDR1 and CDR2: SGHVS, FQNEAQ. CDR3 residues: CASSLAQGSTEAFF. DNA for the CDR3: TGTGCCAGCAGCTTAGCACAGGGGAGCACTGAAGCTTTCTTT.

This clone was recorded once. The V gene is TRBV4-2, the J gene TRBJ2-4; 10 bases match TRBD2. After removal of 0 bases from V and 0 bases from J, the junction contained 11 bases not matched to a gene. The CDR3 has 20 residues. Looked up from germline, CDR1 is LGHNA and CDR2 is YNFKEQ. The CDR3 bases are TGTGCCAGCAGCCAAGATTTGCCTAGCGGGAGAGTGCTAGCCAAAAACATTCAGTACTTC. This codes for CASSQDLPSGRVLAKNIQYF.

CDR3 bases: TGTGCCAGCTCACCATCTGGGGGCGCTGGAAACACCATATATTTT. This translates into CASSPSGGAGNTIYF. The chain links TRBV18 to TRBJ1-3; weak D call: TRBD1 (6 bases). From germline, CDR1 is KGHSH and CDR2 LQKENI. The length of the CDR3 is 15 residues. Trimming shortened V by 2 bases and J by 2 bases, and 10 bases separated the two germline ends.